What follows are 8 T cell receptor beta chains derived from one specimen sequenced in a study of cytomegalovirus exposure and HLA in healthy donors. It was with 60 Vbeta and 13 Jbeta primers that the PCR ran. Some clones are missing from TCRdb's copy, which holds only in-frame ones; the method was immunoSEQ multiplex PCR. This sample has around 170,000 clones, with roughly 75% found just once. Specimen: PBMCs. The source of these receptors is a woman in her forties or fifties in good health and CMV-seropositive.

This chain uses TRBV11-3 with TRBJ2-7, with 9 bases fitting TRBD1. The CDR3 extends over 12 amino acids. Germline values: CDR1 SGHNT, CDR2 YENEEA. The junction had 3 bases not matched to a gene; V was cut back by 6 bases and J by 6 bases. CDR3 sequence reads: CASSLTGGEQYF. The DNA of the CDR3 is TGTGCCAGCAGTTTGACAGGGGGCGAGCAGTACTTC. The full variable domain, rest sourced from reference TRBV11-3 and TRBJ2-7, is EAGVVQSPRYKIIEKKQPVAFWCNPISGHNTLYWYLQNLGQGPELLIRYENEEAVDDSQLPKDRFSAERLKGVDSTLKIQPAELGDSAVYLCASSLTGGEQYFGPGTRLTVT.

The rearrangement links TRBV9 to TRBJ1-1; no clear D gene. The V gene lost 4 bases and the J gene lost 1 base, with 11 bases spanning the gap. This CDR3 is 14 amino acids long. CDR1 and CDR2 from the germline V gene are SGDLS and YYNGEE. CDR3 nucleotides: TGTGCCAGCAGCCCGGGAGGAGAGAACACTGAAGCTTTCTTT. This translates into CASSPGGENTEAFF.

As for this clone: At one of its ends the junction is not consistent with the germline gene, which may arise from a read error. The CDR3 sequence: CASSLHRQNNEAFF. DNA of the CDR3: TGTGCCAGCAGTCTTCACCGACAGAACAATGAAGCTTTCTTT. The V and J genes are TRBV27 and TRBJ1-1, with a weak D call TRBD1 (5 bases). The CDR3 has 14 amino acids. CDR1 and CDR2 from the germline V gene are MNHEY and SMNVEV (reference sequence).

Written as DNA, the CDR3 is TGCGCCAGCAGCCAAAACCTAGAGGGAAATACGCAGTATTTT. Translated, it gives CASSQNLEGNTQYF. V is TRBV4-3 and J is TRBJ2-3; tentatively, D is TRBD2 (5 bases). V was clipped by 2 bases and J by 7 bases, with 13 bases between them. CDR3 length: 14 amino acids. Per the germline V gene, CDR1 is LGHNA and CDR2 is YSLEER.

This clone was seen a single time. V usage is TRBV5-1 and J usage is TRBJ1-3; D not resolved. Trimming removed 1 base at V and 0 bases at J, with 8 bases between. Germline-derived CDR1 and CDR2 are SGHRS and YFSETQ. This CDR3 has 15 residues. Here the CDR3 DNA reads TGCGCCAGCAGCTTGTCGACAAACTCTGGAAACACCATATATTTT. Amino acid sequence: CASSLSTNSGNTIYF.

The chain is built from TRBV9 and TRBJ1-6; TRBD1 aligns across 9 bases. CDR1 is SGDLS, CDR2 YYNGEE, per germline. This CDR3 is 15 amino acids long. V shed 1 base, J shed 7 bases, and the junction held 3 bases outside the gene matches. CDR3: CASSVMGTGNSPLHF. The CDR3 nucleotides read TGTGCCAGCAGCGTAATGGGGACAGGGAATTCACCCCTCCACTTT.

This chain uses TRBV5-6 with TRBJ1-2; D remains unclear. CDR1 is SGHDT and CDR2 is YYEEEE in the germline V gene. This CDR3 has 12 residues. V gave up 0 bases and J gave up 10 bases, with 10 bases separating them. The CDR3 region has the DNA TGTGCCAGCAGCTTGGCAGGCGGGGACTACACCTTC. Translation: CASSLAGGDYTF.

The gene calls are TRBV4-1 and TRBJ2-5; 9 nucleotides match TRBD2. The CDR3 loop spans 16 amino acids. J gave up 0 bases and V 3 bases, and 5 bases lay outside the gene matches. CDR1 and CDR2 (germline): MGHRA, YSYEKL. The CDR3 loop reads CASSHASGADQETQYF. CDR3 bases: TGCGCCAGCAGCCACGCTAGCGGGGCCGACCAAGAGACCCAGTACTTC.